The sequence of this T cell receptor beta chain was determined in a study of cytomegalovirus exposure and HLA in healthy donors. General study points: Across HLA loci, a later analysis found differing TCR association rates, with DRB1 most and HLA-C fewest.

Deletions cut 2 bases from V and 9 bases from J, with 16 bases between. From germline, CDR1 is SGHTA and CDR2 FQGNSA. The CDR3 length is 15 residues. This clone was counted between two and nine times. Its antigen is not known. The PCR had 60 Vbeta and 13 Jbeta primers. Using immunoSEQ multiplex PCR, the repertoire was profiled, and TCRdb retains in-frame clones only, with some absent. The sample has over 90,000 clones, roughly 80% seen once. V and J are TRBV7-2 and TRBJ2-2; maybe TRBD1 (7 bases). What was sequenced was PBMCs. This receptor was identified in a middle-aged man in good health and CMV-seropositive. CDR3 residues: CASSLPGGGTRELFF. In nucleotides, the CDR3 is TGTGCCAGCAGCTTACCAGGGGGAGGTACCCGGGAGCTGTTTTTT.